The 10 T cell receptor beta chains below all came from one sample that was sequenced in a study of blood T cells in healthy people across ages. It was with a sample-barcoded 5' primer and a J-beta primer mix that a second PCR of about 6 to 12 cycles was run. TCRdb independently ran MiXCR on the 5' RACE reads; one entry per CDR3 protein. The data hold 1,100,000 or so distinct CDR3 sequences, with under 45% observed a single time. The sample taken for sequencing was blood. These receptor sequences come from a woman aged 55-70 years in good health.

The chain uses TRBV20-1 and TRBJ2-1; D remains ambiguous. The V gene lost 6 bases and the J gene lost 0 bases, with 12 bases spanning the gap. The CDR3 sequence is 14 residues long. Germline V gene lookup returns CDR1 DFQATT and CDR2 SNEGSKA (reference sequence). CDR3 protein: CSADEHGSYNEQFF. In DNA form, the CDR3 reads TGCAGTGCAGATGAACACGGCTCCTACAATGAGCAGTTCTTC.

Here the CDR3 DNA reads TGTGCCAGCAGCCCAGCGGCCTTAAGGGATACGCAGTATTTT. Its protein product is CASSPAALRDTQYF. This chain links TRBV28 with TRBJ2-3; a weak D match, TRBD2 (5 bases). This CDR3 comprises 14 residues. V gave up 6 bases and J gave up 6 bases, with 16 bases separating them. CDR1 and CDR2 (germline): MDHEN, SYDVKM.

The rearrangement uses TRBV21-1 and TRBJ2-7; the table's D call of TRBD2 was not tested on the DNA. TRBV21-1 is a pseudogene locus. The length of the CDR3 is 17 residues. DNA for the CDR3: TGTGCCAGCAGCATACGAATAGCGGGAGGGTTTCACCACGAGCAGTACTTC. Amino acids: CASSIRIAGGFHHEQYF.

Comments on this clonotype: At one end, the junction sequence differs from germline, possibly due to a read error. The J gene is TRBJ2-7, the V gene TRBV6-5; 14 bases align to TRBD2. The J call may be incorrect, as the DNA end agrees better with TRBJ2-1. Germline CDR1 is MNHEY and CDR2 is SVGAGI. The CDR3 has 17 residues. The CDR3, as DNA: TGTGCCAGCAGTTACTCTTGGACTAGCGGGAGGTACAGTGAGCAGTTCTTC. Translating gives CASSYSWTSGRYSEQFF.

The chain has TRBV27 and TRBJ1-1, with 10 bases matching TRBD1. The length of the CDR3 is 17 residues. Unmatched junction bases numbered 14, after V lost 3 bases and J lost 7 bases. Germline CDR1 is MNHEY and CDR2 is SMNVEV (reference sequence). CDR3 residues: CASSFSRTGGVGIEAFF. CDR3 in DNA: TGTGCCAGCAGTTTCTCGCGGACAGGGGGGGTCGGCATTGAAGCTTTCTTT.

This rearrangement joins TRBV10-2 to TRBJ2-3, with D perhaps being TRBD1 or TRBD2 (5 bases each). The germline V gene encodes CDR1 WSHSY and CDR2 SAAADI. V shed 4 bases and J shed 0 bases, with 20 bases lying between them. This CDR3 region has 18 residues. The CDR3 reads CASSARDVGLLSTDTQYF. The CDR3 DNA follows: TGCGCCAGCAGTGCCAGGGACGTCGGGCTCCTGAGCACAGATACGCAGTATTTT.

The genes are TRBV5-6 and TRBJ2-1; 14 nucleotides align to TRBD2. Gene TRBJ2-7 matches the end of the DNA better, so the J call may be wrong. Germline V CDR1 and CDR2: SGHDT, YYEEEE. The CDR3 sequence is 17 residues long. The CDR3 DNA follows: TGTGCCAGCAGCTTGGAGGGACTAGCGGGAGCCCACAATGAGCAGTACTTC. Its translation: CASSLEGLAGAHNEQYF.

The J gene is TRBJ1-2, the V gene TRBV25-1, with 8 positions matching TRBD1. Germline V gives CDR1 MGHDK, CDR2 SYGVNS. The CDR3 runs 20 residues. The junction had 16 bases not matched to a gene; V was cut back by 1 base and J by 0 bases. In nucleotides, the CDR3 is TGTGCCAGCAGTGAATTTGTTGTCGGTCGGCAGGGGGCCACTAACTATGGCTACACCTTC. Residues: CASSEFVVGRQGATNYGYTF.

This clonotype occurred many times. DNA of the CDR3: TGTGCCAGCAGTAAGCGGTCCCAAGAGACCCAGTACTTC. It is translated as CASSKRSQETQYF. The chain has TRBV9 and TRBJ2-5, with a possible D match to TRBD2 (5 bases). Trimming left V 5 bases short and J 1 base short, with 9 bases between. Germline values: CDR1 SGDLS, CDR2 YYNGEE. CDR3 length equals 13 residues.

The rearrangement links TRBV29-1 to TRBJ2-6, with a tentative D call TRBD1 (5 bases). CDR1 is SQVTM and CDR2 is ANQGSEA in the germline V gene. CDR3 size: 17 residues. V was pared by 4 bases and J by 1 base, with 17 bases between. The CDR3: CSVGGADARSGANVLTF. CDR3 bases: TGCAGCGTTGGGGGCGCGGACGCCCGGTCTGGGGCCAACGTCCTGACTTTC. The entire variable domain, with the rest obtained from reference TRBV29-1 and TRBJ2-6, is as follows: SAVISQKPSRDICQRGTSLTIQCQVDSQVTMMFWYRQQPGQSLTLIATANQGSEATYESGFVIDKFPISRPNLTFSTLTVSNMSPEDSSIYLCSVGGADARSGANVLTFGAGSRLTVL.